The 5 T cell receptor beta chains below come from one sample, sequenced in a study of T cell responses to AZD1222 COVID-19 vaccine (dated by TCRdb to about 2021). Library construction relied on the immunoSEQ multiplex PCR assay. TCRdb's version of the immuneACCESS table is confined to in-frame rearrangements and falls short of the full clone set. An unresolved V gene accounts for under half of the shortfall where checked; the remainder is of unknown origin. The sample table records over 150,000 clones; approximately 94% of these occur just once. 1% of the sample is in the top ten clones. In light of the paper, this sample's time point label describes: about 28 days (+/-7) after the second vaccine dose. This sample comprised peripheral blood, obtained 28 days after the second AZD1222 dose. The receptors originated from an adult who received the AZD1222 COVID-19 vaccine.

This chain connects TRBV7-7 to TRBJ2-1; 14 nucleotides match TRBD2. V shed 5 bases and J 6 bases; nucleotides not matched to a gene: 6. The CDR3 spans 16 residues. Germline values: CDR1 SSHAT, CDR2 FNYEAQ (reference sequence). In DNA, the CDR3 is TGTGCCAGCAGCCCCCGACTAGCGGGGGGGGCCAATGAGCAGTTCTTC. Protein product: CASSPRLAGGANEQFF.

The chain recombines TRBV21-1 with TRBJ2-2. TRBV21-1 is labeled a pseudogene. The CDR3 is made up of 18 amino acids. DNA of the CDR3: TGTGCCAGCAGCAATTATAAAGGGCCCGATGCGAGCACCGGGGAGCTGTTTTTT. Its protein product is CASSNYKGPDASTGELFF.

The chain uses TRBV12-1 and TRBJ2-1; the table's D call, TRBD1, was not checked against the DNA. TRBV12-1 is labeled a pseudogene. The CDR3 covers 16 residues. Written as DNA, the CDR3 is TGTGCCAGCAGCCCGGTACAGGGGGCGCGTTTCTATGAGCAGTTCTTC. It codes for CASSPVQGARFYEQFF.

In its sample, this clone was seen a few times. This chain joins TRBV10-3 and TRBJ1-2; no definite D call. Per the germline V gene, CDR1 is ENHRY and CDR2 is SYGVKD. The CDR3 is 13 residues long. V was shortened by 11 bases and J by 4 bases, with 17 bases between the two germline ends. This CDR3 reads CAVNGGAGYGYTF. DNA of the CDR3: TGTGCCGTCAACGGAGGAGCGGGCTATGGCTACACCTTC.

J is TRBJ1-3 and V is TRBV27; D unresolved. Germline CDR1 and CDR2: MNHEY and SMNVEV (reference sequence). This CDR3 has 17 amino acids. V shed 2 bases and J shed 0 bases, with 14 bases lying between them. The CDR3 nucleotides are TGTGCCAGCAGTTTAAAACCCACAACTCACTCTGGAAACACCATATATTTT. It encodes CASSLKPTTHSGNTIYF.